A selection of T cell receptor beta chains follows, all from one sample in a study of T cell responses to AZD1222 COVID-19 vaccine. Assay used: immunoSEQ multiplex PCR; TCRdb lists only in-frame clones, some missing. The sample has about 140,000 clones, roughly 90% seen once. Source: peripheral blood, taken on day 0 of AZD1222 vaccination. These receptors were taken from an adult in good health. CDR3s include the opening cysteine and the closing phenylalanine or tryptophan. Fields, in order: CDR3 length, V gene, clone size, D gene, J gene, CDR3 protein, CDR3 DNA. D genes are given only for firm matches. Where a row states a size, it is once, few, many or the class of an expanded clone; other rows omit it.

14	TRBV6-1	NA	NA	TRBJ1-1	CASTTQGVGTEAFF	TGTGCCAGCACCACACAGGGTGTAGGAACTGAAGCTTTCTTT
14	TRBV5-1	NA	TRBD1	TRBJ1-5	CASRQDRGNQPQHF	TGCGCCAGCCGTCAGGACAGGGGGAATCAGCCCCAGCATTTT
14	TRBV5-4	NA	NA	TRBJ1-2	CASSLIMDNYGYTF	TGTGCCAGCAGCCTTATAATGGATAACTATGGCTACACCTTC
13	TRBV18	NA	TRBD1	TRBJ1-1	CASSPPGQAEAFF	TGTGCCAGCTCACCACCGGGACAGGCTGAAGCTTTCTTT
12	TRBV5-5	NA	NA	TRBJ2-5	CASGSRAETQYF	TGTGCCAGCGGAAGCAGGGCAGAGACCCAGTACTTC
15	TRBV7-2	NA	NA	TRBJ2-1	CASSPEGGWYNEQFF	TGTGCCAGCAGCCCCGAGGGGGGCTGGTACAATGAGCAGTTCTTC
15	TRBV2	NA	TRBD1	TRBJ2-7	CASSKLPGQGHEQYF	TGTGCCAGCAGTAAACTTCCGGGACAGGGCCACGAGCAGTACTTC
16	TRBV24-1	NA	NA	TRBJ2-7	CATSEITGGKVYEQYF	TGTGCCACCAGTGAAATAACGGGGGGCAAGGTCTACGAGCAGTACTTC
13	TRBV7-2	NA	NA	TRBJ1-1	CASSSEGNTEAFF	TGTGCCAGCAGCTCGGAGGGGAACACTGAAGCTTTCTTT
14	TRBV3-1/TRBV3-2	NA	TRBD2	TRBJ2-5	CASSHLLAGETQYF	TGTGCCAGCAGCCATCTCCTAGCGGGGGAGACCCAGTACTTC
14	TRBV5-6	NA	NA	TRBJ2-3	CASSFWQSTDTQYF	TGTGCCAGCAGCTTCTGGCAGAGCACAGATACGCAGTATTTT
15	TRBV5-3	once	NA	TRBJ1-5	CARSTTGTGDQPQHF	TGTGCCAGAAGCACCACTGGGACGGGGGATCAGCCCCAGCATTTT
15	TRBV25-1	NA	TRBD1	TRBJ1-1	CASIGTGRGGTEAFF	TGTGCCAGCATCGGGACAGGGAGAGGGGGCACTGAAGCTTTCTTT
13	TRBV27	NA	NA	TRBJ2-3	CASSRTSTDTQYF	TGTGCCAGCAGTCGGACTAGCACAGATACGCAGTATTTT
19	TRBV5-1	NA	TRBD2	TRBJ2-5	CASSSGNGLAGGVQETQYF	TGCGCCAGCAGCTCGGGGAATGGACTAGCGGGGGGAGTACAAGAGACCCAGTACTTC
16	TRBV5-1	NA	NA	TRBJ1-4	CASSLADGINNEKLFF	TGCGCCAGCAGCTTGGCGGATGGGATTAATAATGAAAAACTGTTTTTT
16	TRBV5-1	NA	TRBD1	TRBJ1-3	CASSWTGLSSGNTIYF	TGCGCCAGCAGCTGGACAGGCCTTAGCTCTGGAAACACCATATATTTT
15	TRBV4-1	NA	TRBD1	TRBJ2-2	CASSQGQGTTGELFF	TGCGCCAGCAGCCAAGGACAGGGGACCACCGGGGAGCTGTTTTTT
17	TRBV11-2	once	TRBD1	TRBJ1-4	CASSSYAGAGGREKLFF	TGTGCCAGCAGCTCCTATGCCGGCGCAGGGGGGCGGGAAAAACTGTTTTTT
16	TRBV27	NA	NA	TRBJ1-6	CASSFALGYYNSPLHF	TGTGCCAGCAGTTTCGCTCTTGGATACTATAATTCACCCCTCCACTTT
16	TRBV7-2	NA	NA	TRBJ2-1	CASSFFGRQTYNEQFF	TGTGCCAGCAGCTTTTTTGGCCGCCAAACCTACAATGAGCAGTTCTTC
13	TRBV6-6	NA	NA	TRBJ2-7	CASSPRSSYEQYF	TGTGCCAGCAGTCCCCGGAGCTCCTACGAGCAGTACTTC
16	TRBV7-2	NA	NA	TRBJ1-6	CASSFDRGSYNSPLHF	TGTGCCAGCAGCTTTGACCGAGGCTCCTATAATTCACCCCTCCACTTT
14	TRBV28	few	TRBD1	TRBJ1-5	CASSHGQGVQPQHF	TGTGCCAGCAGTCATGGACAGGGGGTTCAGCCCCAGCATTTT
16	TRBV4-1	NA	TRBD2	TRBJ2-5	CASSNVTSGVRETQYF	TGCGCCAGCAGCAACGTGACTAGCGGGGTTAGGGAGACCCAGTACTTC
15	TRBV18	NA	TRBD1	TRBJ2-1	CASSPQTGSYNEQFF	TGTGCCAGCTCACCACAGACAGGGAGTTACAATGAGCAGTTCTTC
17	TRBV5-6	NA	TRBD1	TRBJ2-7	CASSPHTGTEETYEQYF	TGTGCCAGCAGCCCTCACACCGGGACAGAAGAGACCTACGAGCAGTACTTC
14	TRBV5-1	NA	TRBD1	TRBJ1-2	CASRSWTGDYGYTF	TGCGCCAGCAGAAGCTGGACAGGGGACTATGGCTACACCTTC
14	TRBV7-2	NA	TRBD1	TRBJ2-7	CASSLLQGVREQYF	TGTGCCAGCAGCTTACTACAGGGGGTACGGGAGCAGTACTTC
13	TRBV19	NA	TRBD2	TRBJ2-7	CASGGTSSYEQYF	TGTGCCAGCGGCGGGACTAGTTCTTACGAGCAGTACTTC
15	TRBV5-1	NA	NA	TRBJ1-1	CASSLGPGSDTEAFF	TGCGCCAGCAGCTTGGGCCCAGGGTCTGACACTGAAGCTTTCTTT
15	TRBV27	once	TRBD1	TRBJ2-7	CASSSTGTASYEQYF	TGTGCCAGCAGTTCCACCGGGACAGCCTCCTACGAGCAGTACTTC
15	TRBV28	NA	NA	TRBJ2-7	CASSLGGPSSYEQYF	TGTGCCAGCAGTTTGGGGGGGCCCTCCTCCTACGAGCAGTACTTC